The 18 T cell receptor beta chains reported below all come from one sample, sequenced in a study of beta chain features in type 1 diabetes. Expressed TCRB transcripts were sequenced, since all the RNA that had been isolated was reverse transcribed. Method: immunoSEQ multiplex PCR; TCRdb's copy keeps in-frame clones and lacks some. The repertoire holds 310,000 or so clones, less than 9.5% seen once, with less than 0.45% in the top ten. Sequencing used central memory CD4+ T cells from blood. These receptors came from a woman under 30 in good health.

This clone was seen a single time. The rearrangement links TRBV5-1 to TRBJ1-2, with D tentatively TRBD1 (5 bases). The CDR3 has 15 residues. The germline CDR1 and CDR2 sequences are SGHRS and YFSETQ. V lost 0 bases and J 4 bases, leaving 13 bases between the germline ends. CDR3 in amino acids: CASSLAGQRFYGYTF. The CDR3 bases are TGCGCCAGCAGCTTGGCAGGACAAAGATTCTATGGCTACACCTTC.

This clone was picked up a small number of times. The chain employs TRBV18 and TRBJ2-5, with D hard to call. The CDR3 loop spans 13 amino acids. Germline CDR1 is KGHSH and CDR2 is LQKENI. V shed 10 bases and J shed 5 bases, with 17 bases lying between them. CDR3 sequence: CATDPGSRETQYF. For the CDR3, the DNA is TGTGCCACGGACCCTGGGTCCCGGGAGACCCAGTACTTC.

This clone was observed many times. CDR3 residues: CASSLAQGWRETQYF. The CDR3 nucleotides read TGTGCCAGCAGCTTAGCTCAGGGATGGAGGGAGACCCAGTACTTC. The chain carries TRBV11-2 and TRBJ2-5, with D perhaps assigned TRBD1 or TRBD2 (5 bases each). Germline CDR1 SGHAT, CDR2 FQNNGV. Trimming left V 1 base short and J 5 bases short, with 14 bases between. The CDR3 is 15 residues long.

CDR3 sequence: CASSLQGYGYTF. The CDR3 DNA sequence: TGTGCCAGTAGTCTCCAGGGCTATGGCTACACCTTC. The chain employs TRBV19 and TRBJ1-2; D may be TRBD1 (5 bases). CDR3 length: 12 residues. V shed 5 bases and J shed 4 bases, with 8 bases lying between them. Germline values: CDR1 LNHDA, CDR2 SQIVND (reference sequence).

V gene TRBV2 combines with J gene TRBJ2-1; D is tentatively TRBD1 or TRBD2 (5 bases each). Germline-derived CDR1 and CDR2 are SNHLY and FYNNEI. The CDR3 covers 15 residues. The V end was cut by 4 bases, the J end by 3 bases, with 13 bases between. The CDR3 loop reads CASSGPGPSYNEQFF. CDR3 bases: TGTGCCAGCAGTGGCCCGGGACCCAGCTACAATGAGCAGTTCTTC. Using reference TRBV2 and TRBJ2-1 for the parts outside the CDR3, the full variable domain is EPEVTQTPSHQVTQMGQEVILRCVPISNHLYFYWYRQILGQKVEFLVSFYNNEISEKSEIFDDQFSVERPDGSNFTLKIRSTKLEDSAMYFCASSGPGPSYNEQFFGPGTRLTVL.

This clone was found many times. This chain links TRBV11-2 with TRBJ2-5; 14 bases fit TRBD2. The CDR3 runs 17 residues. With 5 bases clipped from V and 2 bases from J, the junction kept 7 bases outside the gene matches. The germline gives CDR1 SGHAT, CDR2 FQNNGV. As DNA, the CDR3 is TGTGCCAGCAGCACCGGGGGACTAGCGGGAGTACAAGAGACCCAGTACTTC. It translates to CASSTGGLAGVQETQYF. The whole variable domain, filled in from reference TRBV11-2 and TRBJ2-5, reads EAGVAQSPRYKIIEKRQSVAFWCNPISGHATLYWYQQILGQGPKLLIQFQNNGVVDDSQLPKDRFSAERLKGVDSTLKIQPAKLEDSAVYLCASSTGGLAGVQETQYFGPGTRLLVL.

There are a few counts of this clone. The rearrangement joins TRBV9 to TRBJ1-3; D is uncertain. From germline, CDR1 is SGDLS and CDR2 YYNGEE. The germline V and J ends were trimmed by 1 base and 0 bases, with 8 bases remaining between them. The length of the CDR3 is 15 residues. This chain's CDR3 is CASSVRENSGNTIYF. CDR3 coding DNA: TGTGCCAGCAGCGTAAGAGAAAACTCTGGAAACACCATATATTTT.

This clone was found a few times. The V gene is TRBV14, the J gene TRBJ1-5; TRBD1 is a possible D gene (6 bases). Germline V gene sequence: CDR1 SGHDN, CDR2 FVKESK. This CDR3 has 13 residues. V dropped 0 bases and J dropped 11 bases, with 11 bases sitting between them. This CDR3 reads CASSQDRGQAQHF. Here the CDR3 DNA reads TGTGCCAGCAGCCAAGATCGGGGGCAGGCCCAGCATTTT.

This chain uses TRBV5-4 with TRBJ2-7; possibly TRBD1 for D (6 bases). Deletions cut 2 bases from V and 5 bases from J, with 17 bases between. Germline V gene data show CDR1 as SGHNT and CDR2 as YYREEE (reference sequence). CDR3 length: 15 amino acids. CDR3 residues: CASSFPGNRANEQYF. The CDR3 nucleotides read TGTGCCAGCAGCTTCCCCGGGAACAGGGCCAACGAGCAGTACTTC.

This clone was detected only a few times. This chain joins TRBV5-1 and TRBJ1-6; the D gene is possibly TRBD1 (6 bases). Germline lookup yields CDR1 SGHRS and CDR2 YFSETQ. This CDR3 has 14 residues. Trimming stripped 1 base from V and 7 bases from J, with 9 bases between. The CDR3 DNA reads TGCGCCAGCAGCTTGCGGCAGGGGAATTCACCCCTCCACTTT. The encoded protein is CASSLRQGNSPLHF.

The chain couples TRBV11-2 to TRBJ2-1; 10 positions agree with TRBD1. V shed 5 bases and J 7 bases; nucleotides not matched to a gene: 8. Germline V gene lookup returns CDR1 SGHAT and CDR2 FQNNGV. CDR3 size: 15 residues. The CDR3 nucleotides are TGTGCCAGCAGCCCGGGACAGGGGTCGTATAATGAGCAGTTCTTC. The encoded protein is CASSPGQGSYNEQFF.

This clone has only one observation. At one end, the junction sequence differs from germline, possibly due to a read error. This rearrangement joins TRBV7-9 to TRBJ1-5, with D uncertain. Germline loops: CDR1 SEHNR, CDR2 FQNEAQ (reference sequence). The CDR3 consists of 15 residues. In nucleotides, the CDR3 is TGTTCCAGCAGCTTATCGACTATCAGCAATCAGCCCCAGCATTTT. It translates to CSSSLSTISNQPQHF.

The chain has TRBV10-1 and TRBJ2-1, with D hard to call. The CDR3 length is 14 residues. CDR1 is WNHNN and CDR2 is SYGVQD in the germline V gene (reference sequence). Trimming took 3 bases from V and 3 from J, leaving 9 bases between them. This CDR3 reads CASSEGSVYNEQFF. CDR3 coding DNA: TGCGCCAGCAGTGAAGGAAGCGTCTACAATGAGCAGTTCTTC.

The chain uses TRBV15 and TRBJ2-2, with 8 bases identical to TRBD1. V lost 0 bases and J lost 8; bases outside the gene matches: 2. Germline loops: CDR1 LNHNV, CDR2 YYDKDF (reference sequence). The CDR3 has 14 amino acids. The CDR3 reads CATSRETGGGELFF. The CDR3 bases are TGTGCCACCAGCAGAGAAACAGGGGGTGGGGAGCTGTTTTTT.

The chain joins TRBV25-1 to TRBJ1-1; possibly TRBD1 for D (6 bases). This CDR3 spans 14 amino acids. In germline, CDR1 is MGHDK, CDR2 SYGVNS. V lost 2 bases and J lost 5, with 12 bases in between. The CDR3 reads CASSEESGVTEAFF. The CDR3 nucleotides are TGTGCCAGCAGTGAAGAGTCAGGGGTTACTGAAGCTTTCTTT.

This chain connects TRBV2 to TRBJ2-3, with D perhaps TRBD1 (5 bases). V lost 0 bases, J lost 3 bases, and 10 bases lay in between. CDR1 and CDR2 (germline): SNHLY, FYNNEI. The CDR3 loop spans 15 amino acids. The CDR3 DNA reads TGTGCCAGCAGTGAAGCGCGACAGCTGACAGATACGCAGTATTTT. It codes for CASSEARQLTDTQYF.

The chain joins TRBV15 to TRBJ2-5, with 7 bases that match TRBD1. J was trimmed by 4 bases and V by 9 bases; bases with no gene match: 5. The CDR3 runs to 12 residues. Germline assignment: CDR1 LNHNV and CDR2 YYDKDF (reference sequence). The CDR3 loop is CATQTGRETQYF. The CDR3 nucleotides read TGTGCCACTCAGACAGGGCGAGAGACCCAGTACTTC.

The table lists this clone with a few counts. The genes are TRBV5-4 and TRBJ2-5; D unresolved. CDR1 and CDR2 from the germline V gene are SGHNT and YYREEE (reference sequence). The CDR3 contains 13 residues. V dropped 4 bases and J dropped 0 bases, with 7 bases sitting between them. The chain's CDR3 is CASSLPNQETQYF. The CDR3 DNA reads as TGTGCCAGCAGCCTCCCAAACCAAGAGACCCAGTACTTC.